This TCR beta chain is drawn from a study of cytomegalovirus exposure and HLA in healthy donors. Findings of the study overall: Some highly shared sequence variants likely arose as a pipeline artifact. Excluded were some V segments that proved indistinguishable, including TRBV6-2 and TRBV6-3. An apparent linkage of common viral pathogens to several of the most significant clusters emerged in a later analysis. Most TCR sequences were rare, but some public TCRs occurred in many donors.

The CDR3 runs to 14 residues. Trimming took 7 bases from V and 6 from J, leaving 17 bases between them. Looked up from germline, CDR1 is LNHDA and CDR2 is SQIVND (reference sequence). PCR primers comprised 60 Vbeta and 13 Jbeta primers. Some clones are missing from TCRdb's copy, which holds only in-frame ones; the method was immunoSEQ multiplex PCR. The top ten hold under 9% of the sample, which has about 120,000 clones, 50% to 75% seen once. With regard to this clone: Antigen unknown.

Sequenced material: PBMCs. This TCR derives from a woman aged 40 to 50 in good health and CMV-seropositive. The rearrangement joins TRBV19 to TRBJ2-3; perhaps TRBD2 as D (6 bases). The CDR3 DNA is TGTGCCAGTAAAACTAGCCACGTCGGGGATACGCAGTATTTT. This gives the protein CASKTSHVGDTQYF.